These T cell receptor beta chains were read from a single sample in a study of cytomegalovirus exposure and HLA in healthy donors. Libraries were prepared by immunoSEQ multiplex PCR; TCRdb keeps only in-frame clonotypes and omits some of them. The sample gives under 200,000 clones, roughly 80% of which show up once; approximately 2.4% is in the top ten. Sequencing was performed on PBMCs. The receptors stem from a woman between 50 and 59 years old in good health and CMV-seropositive. CDR3s include the opening cysteine and the closing phenylalanine or tryptophan. The D gene is left open where the match is weak. The size entry is marked missing in some rows and otherwise reads once, few, many or a size class.

J gene	D gene	clone size	V gene	CDR3 protein	CDR3 DNA
TRBJ2-7	NA	few	TRBV29-1	CSVVLFEGGGHPSYEQYF	TGCAGCGTTGTATTGTTTGAGGGTGGGGGACACCCCTCCTACGAGCAGTACTTC
TRBJ2-3	TRBD1	NA	TRBV25-1	CASSWGQGVDTQYF	TGTGCCAGCAGTTGGGGACAGGGGGTAGATACGCAGTATTTT
TRBJ2-1	TRBD1	NA	TRBV6-5	CASRIQGTGGYEQFF	TGTGCCAGCAGAATACAGGGGACAGGGGGTTATGAGCAGTTCTTC
TRBJ2-7	NA	NA	TRBV5-1	CASSPGTSFSSYEQYF	TGCGCCAGCAGCCCTGGAACTAGCTTTAGCTCCTACGAGCAGTACTTC
TRBJ1-5	NA	NA	TRBV7-8	CASSLALGLQPQHF	TGTGCCAGCAGCTTAGCCCTGGGCCTTCAGCCCCAGCATTTT
TRBJ2-7	NA	NA	TRBV4-3	CASSQDYATDSYEQYF	TGCGCCAGCAGCCAAGATTACGCGACAGATTCCTACGAGCAGTACTTC
TRBJ2-7	NA	once	TRBV19	CASAVGQKIYEQYF	TGTGCCAGTGCTGTTGGACAGAAAATCTACGAGCAGTACTTC
TRBJ1-2	NA	NA	TRBV10-1	CASSGGGYGYTF	TGCGCCAGCAGTGGGGGGGGCTATGGCTACACCTTC
TRBJ1-4	TRBD1	NA	TRBV5-5	CASSPDRANEKLFF	TGCGCCAGCAGCCCGGACAGGGCTAATGAAAAACTGTTTTTT
TRBJ1-1	TRBD1	NA	TRBV19	CASSRGSYPGQGDTEAFF	TGTGCCAGTAGCAGGGGGTCATACCCGGGACAGGGGGACACTGAAGCTTTCTTT
TRBJ1-3	TRBD1	NA	TRBV6-1	CASSEGGTGTTIYF	TGTGCCAGCAGTGAAGGAGGGACAGGGACCACCATATATTTT